This TCR beta chain derives from a study of T cell responses to AZD1222 COVID-19 vaccine (dated by TCRdb to about 2021). Regarding the complete study: AZD1222 recipients with second doses at about 4 weeks or about 12 weeks were pooled, because spike-specific TCR depth and breadth did not differ between schedules. TCR sequencing covered 230 or so trial participants: around 210 given two doses of AZD1222 and about 26 given two doses of MenACWY control vaccine. Trial participants were enrolled into age subgroups of 18-55, 56-69 and 70-plus years, which contained about 160, 30 and 59 TCR-sequenced participants, respectively. The full study reports these points: Reportedly, almost half of the unique spike-specific TCRs recognized epitopes lying outside the regions that are mutated in the B.1.351 and B.1.1.7 variants. After two AZD1222 doses, both the breadth and the depth of spike-specific TCRs were significantly higher than at day 0 and than in MenACWY recipients. The 56-69-year group was small, and its depth increase did not reach significance, likely because of low power. No day 14 peak-response samples were available, so repertoires were characterized only after the peak T cell response. CD4 TCRs associated with the vaccine covered the entire spike protein, and the dominant responses were in regions 160-218 and 743-854. Participants were mostly white British, with more females than males. The authors suggested clonal diversity may have been underestimated. Conclusions about previously exposed vaccinees were limited because only six AZD1222 recipients were SARS-CoV-2 seropositive at baseline.

The sample's time point label, decoded: baseline before first vaccination. Vaccinee samples were obtained from the UK trials COV001 and COV002, which included a single-blind randomized controlled phase 2/3 trial of AZD1222 (ChAdOx1 nCoV-19) in healthy adults. Trial participant PBMC samples were collected at day 0 and day 28 after the second dose for TCRbeta chain sequencing. V is shortened by 6 bases, J by 7 bases, and the region joining them spans 25 bases. The germline V gene (reference sequence) sets CDR1 to MNHEY and CDR2 to SMNVEV. Reading from cysteine to phenylalanine, the CDR3 counts 17 amino acids. CDR3 DNA only is kept here, 51 bases in frame from base 1. The CDR3 regions of human TCRbeta chains were subjected to immunosequencing. Per the authors' processing: Repertoire TCRs were matched against a reference library of SARS-CoV-2-specific TCRs generated with the MIRA antigen-specificity platform. Breadth was defined as the fraction of unique TCRs that were SARS-CoV-2-associated. Depth was defined as the fraction of total T cells that were SARS-CoV-2-associated. Using the MIRA data, each spike-specific TCR was mapped to the spike region that the TCR reacts to and placed in a CD4 or CD8 class. Log10-transformed breadth and depth values were compared by one-way ANOVA with Sidak's multiple comparisons tests. TCRdb's version of the immuneACCESS table is confined to in-frame rearrangements and falls short of the full clone set. An unresolved V gene accounts for under half of the shortfall where checked; the remainder is of unknown origin. Clone size and V and J calls were adopted from that table, with D and trimming inferred from the DNA. The sample table holds around 130,000 clones, of which about 82% were seen once. 9% to 15% of the sample is held by the ten biggest clonotypes.

A remark on this clone: This receptor's antigen is unknown. Qualities for individual bases were not recorded, and no much larger clone is one base off.

This TCR was sampled from an adult in good health. The sample consisted of peripheral blood, taken on day 0 of AZD1222 vaccination. The rearranged chain carries TRBV27 and TRBJ2-1, with TRBD2 tentatively as D gene (6 bases match). In nucleotide form, the sequence is TGTGCCAGCAGCCGTAATTTTGGGCGGGATGGGTGGAATGAGCAGTTCTTC. Its protein reads: CASSRNFGRDGWNEQFF.